The rows below give T cell receptor beta chains drawn from one sample of a study of shared clonotypes between healthy human individuals. Generated by immunoSEQ multiplex PCR, the TCRdb table keeps only in-frame clones and is missing some. This table holds about 490,000 clones, roughly 80% found once. Input material: PBMCs. The receptors originated from a woman aged 40 to 55 in good health. Some clones in this sample may be carry-over from other donors' samples. CDR3s include the opening cysteine and the closing phenylalanine or tryptophan. D genes are given only for firm matches. Rows give clone size only sometimes, using once, few, many, or a class for an expanded clone.

d_call	v_call	clone_size	j_call	cdr3_nt	cdr3_aa
-	TRBV6-1	once	TRBJ1-4	TGTGCCAGCAGTGTGGAGCAGTCGGACACCGGCCGAGAAAAACTGTTTTTT	CASSVEQSDTGREKLFF
-	TRBV15	many	TRBJ2-7	TGTGCCACCAGCAGAGTGGGCGGGCGGGCCTACGAGCAGTACTTC	CATSRVGGRAYEQYF
-	TRBV11-2	many	TRBJ1-1	TGTGCCAGCAGCTTAGAAGGGGTGGGGACTGAAGCTTTCTTT	CASSLEGVGTEAFF
-	TRBV7-9	-	TRBJ2-5	TGTGCCGGGGTCACCCAGCCCCAAGAGACCCAGCACTTC	CAGVTQPQETQHF
TRBD1	TRBV4-1	-	TRBJ2-3	TGCGCCAGCAGCCGGCGCCGGGACAGCAAAAGCACAGATACGCAGTATTTT	CASSRRRDSKSTDTQYF
-	TRBV21-1	-	TRBJ2-7	TGTGCCAGCAGCAAAGTTCAAAAAAAGACAGAAACCTACGAGCAGTACTTC	CASSKVQKKTETYEQYF
-	TRBV27	many	TRBJ2-7	TGTGCCAGCAGTACCTATTCGAATGATTATTCCTACGAGCAGTACTTC	CASSTYSNDYSYEQYF
-	TRBV9	once	TRBJ1-5	TGTGCCAGCAGCGTAGGTGGAGGCGGGGGTCAGCCCCAGCATTTT	CASSVGGGGGQPQHF
TRBD2	TRBV7-9	-	TRBJ2-1	TGCGCCAGCAGCCTCGGGACTAGCGGCCACAATGAGCAGTTCTTC	CASSLGTSGHNEQFF
-	TRBV25-1	once	TRBJ1-2	TGTGCCAGCAGTGTCCCGAGTGGCAACCGCTACACCTTC	CASSVPSGNRYTF
-	TRBV6-6	few	TRBJ2-7	TGTGCCTCCCGGGACACATACAGCCACTACGAGCAGTACTTC	CASRDTYSHYEQYF
TRBD2	TRBV5-6	once	TRBJ2-2	TGTGCCAGCAGTCCTCTGACTAGCCACACCGGGGAGCTGTTTTTT	CASSPLTSHTGELFF
-	TRBV6-1	-	TRBJ1-5	TGTGCCAGCAGCGAATTTCCGGGACACAGCAATCAGCCCCAGCATTTT	CASSEFPGHSNQPQHF
-	TRBV4-3	once	TRBJ2-7	TGCGCCAGCAGCCAAGATTCGGGTCGAGTGTTCGAGCAGTACTTC	CASSQDSGRVFEQYF
TRBD2	TRBV18	once	TRBJ2-5	TGTGCCAGCTCACCCGCCATGCCTAGCGGTGAGACCCAGTACTTC	CASSPAMPSGETQYF
TRBD1	TRBV2	-	TRBJ2-6	TGTGCCAGCACCCTCCGACAGGGGCTGAGCTCTGGGGCCAACGTCCTGACTTTC	CASTLRQGLSSGANVLTF
-	TRBV27	few	TRBJ1-5	TGTGCCAGCAAATTCGACAGCCCCAATCAGCCCCAGCATTTT	CASKFDSPNQPQHF
-	TRBV2	-	TRBJ2-2	TGTGCCAGCAGGGTAGGACACACCGGGGAGCTGTTTTTT	CASRVGHTGELFF
-	TRBV7-2	-	TRBJ2-5	TGTGCCAGCAGCTCGCCGACTAGAGGCGGGGAGACCCAGTACTTC	CASSSPTRGGETQYF
-	TRBV5-1	-	TRBJ2-3	TGCGCCAGCACCCTCCGGGCTAGCACAGATACGCAGTATTTT	CASTLRASTDTQYF
TRBD2	TRBV19	-	TRBJ2-7	TGTGCCAGTAGCTCAGCGGGAGGGGGCTACGAGCAGTACTTC	CASSSAGGGYEQYF
TRBD2	TRBV6-1	-	TRBJ2-7	TGTGCCAGCATCGTAGCGGGAGGGCCATACGAGCAGTACTTC	CASIVAGGPYEQYF
-	TRBV10-3	-	TRBJ2-6	TGTGCCATCAGCCTCGGGGGGCTGACGTCTGGGGCCAACGTCCTGACTTTC	CAISLGGLTSGANVLTF
-	TRBV18	-	TRBJ2-7	TGTGCCAGCTCACCGGGAAGAAACGAGCAGTACTTC	CASSPGRNEQYF
TRBD2	TRBV29-1	-	TRBJ2-7	TGCAGCGTTGAAGAGAGCGGGAGAGCCGGCGAGCAGTACTTC	CSVEESGRAGEQYF
-	TRBV5-1	-	TRBJ2-3	TGCGCCAGCACCTCGTCCCCCGCGGACGATACGCAGTATTTT	CASTSSPADDTQYF
-	TRBV5-4	-	TRBJ2-1	TGTGCCAGCAGCTTTTCTGCCGGGACCGCACACAATGAGCAGTTCTTC	CASSFSAGTAHNEQFF
-	TRBV30	-	TRBJ1-4	TGTGCCTGGAGTACCCGGGCAGCTTATAATGAAAAACTGTTTTTT	CAWSTRAAYNEKLFF
TRBD1	TRBV18	-	TRBJ1-4	TGTGCCAGCTCAAGACAGGGGAATGAAAAACTGTTTTTT	CASSRQGNEKLFF